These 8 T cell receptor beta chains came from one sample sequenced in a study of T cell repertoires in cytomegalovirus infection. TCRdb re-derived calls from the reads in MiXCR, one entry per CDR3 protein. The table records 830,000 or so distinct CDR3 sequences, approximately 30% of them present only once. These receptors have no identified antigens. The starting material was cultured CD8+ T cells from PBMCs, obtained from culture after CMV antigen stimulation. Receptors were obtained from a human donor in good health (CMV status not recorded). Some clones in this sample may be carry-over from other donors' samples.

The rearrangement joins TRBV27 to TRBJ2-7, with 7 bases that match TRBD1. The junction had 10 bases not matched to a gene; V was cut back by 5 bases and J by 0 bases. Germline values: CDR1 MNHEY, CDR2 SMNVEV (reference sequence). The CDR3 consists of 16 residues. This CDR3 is CASSPSLGTASYEQYV. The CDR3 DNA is TGTGCCAGCAGTCCATCTCTAGGGACAGCCTCCTACGAGCAGTACGTC.

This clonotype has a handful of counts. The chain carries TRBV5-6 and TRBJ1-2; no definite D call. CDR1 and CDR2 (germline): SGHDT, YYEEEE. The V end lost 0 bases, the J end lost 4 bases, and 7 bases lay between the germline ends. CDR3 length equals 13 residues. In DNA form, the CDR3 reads TGTGCCAGCAGCTTGGACACGCTCTATGGCTACACCTTC. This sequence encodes CASSLDTLYGYTF.

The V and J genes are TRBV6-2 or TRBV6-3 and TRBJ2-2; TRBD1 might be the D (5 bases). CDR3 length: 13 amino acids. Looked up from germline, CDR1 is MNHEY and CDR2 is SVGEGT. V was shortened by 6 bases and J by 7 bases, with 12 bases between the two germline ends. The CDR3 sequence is CASRRRQNGELFF. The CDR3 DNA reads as TGTGCCAGCAGAAGACGACAGAACGGGGAGCTGTTTTTT.

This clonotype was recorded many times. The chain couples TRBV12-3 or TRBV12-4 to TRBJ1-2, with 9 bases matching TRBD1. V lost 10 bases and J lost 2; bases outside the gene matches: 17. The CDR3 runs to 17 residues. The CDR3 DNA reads TGTGCCATCATAACTTGGACAGGGGACAGAACCAACTATGGCTACACCTTC. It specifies CAIITWTGDRTNYGYTF.

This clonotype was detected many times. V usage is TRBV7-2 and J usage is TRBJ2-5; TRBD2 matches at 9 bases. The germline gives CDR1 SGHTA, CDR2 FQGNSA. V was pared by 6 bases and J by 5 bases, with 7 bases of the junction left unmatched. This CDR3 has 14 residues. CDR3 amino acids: CASRLRGGEETQYF. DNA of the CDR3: TGTGCCAGCAGGCTGCGGGGGGGAGAGGAGACCCAGTACTTC.

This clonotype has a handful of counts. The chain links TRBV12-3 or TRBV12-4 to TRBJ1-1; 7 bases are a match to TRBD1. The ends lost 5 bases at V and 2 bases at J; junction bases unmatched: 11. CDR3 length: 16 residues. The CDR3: CASSPSGTAGNTEAFF. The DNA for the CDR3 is TGTGCCAGCAGTCCTTCCGGGACAGCGGGAAACACTGAAGCTTTCTTT.

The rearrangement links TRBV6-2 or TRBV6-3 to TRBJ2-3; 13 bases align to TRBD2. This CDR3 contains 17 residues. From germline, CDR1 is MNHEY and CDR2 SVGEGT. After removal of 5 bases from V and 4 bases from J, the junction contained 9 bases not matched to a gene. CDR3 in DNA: TGTGCCAGCAGTCGGATCGGACTAGCGGGGGACCCAGATACGCAGTATTTT. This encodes CASSRIGLAGDPDTQYF.

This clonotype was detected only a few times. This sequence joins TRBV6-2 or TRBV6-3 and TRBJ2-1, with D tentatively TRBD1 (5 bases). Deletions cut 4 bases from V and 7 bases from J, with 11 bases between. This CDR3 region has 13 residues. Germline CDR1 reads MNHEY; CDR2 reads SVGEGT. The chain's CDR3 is CASSLTELNEQFF. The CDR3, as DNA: TGTGCCAGCAGTTTGACAGAGTTGAATGAGCAGTTCTTC.